This is a list of T cell receptor beta chains from one sample in a study of T cell repertoires in cytomegalovirus infection. What these receptors recognize is not known. TCRdb processed the reads anew with MiXCR; each CDR3 protein has one entry. The table shows approximately 990,000 distinct CDR3 sequences, with 25% to 40% occurring only once. Sample: cultured CD8+ T cells from PBMCs, taken from culture after CMV antigen stimulation. The origin of the receptors is a human donor in good health (CMV status not recorded). Some clones in this sample may be carry-over from other donors' samples. The CDR3 runs from the conserved cysteine through the conserved F or W. A D gene is named only where the DNA matches it firmly. Size is stated for part of the rows, as once, few or many counts, or as a class when the clone is expanded.

size: few
V: TRBV6-5
J: TRBJ2-1
D: TRBD2
DNA: TGTGCCAGCAGTTTTTGGAGCGGGGGGAGGAGGGATGAGCAGTTCTTC
CDR3: CASSFWSGGRRDEQFF

size: -
V: TRBV4-3
J: TRBJ2-1
D: -
DNA: TGCGCCAGCAGCGAAGGACGACATATAGTCCATGAGCAGTTCTTC
CDR3: CASSEGRHIVHEQFF

size: -
V: TRBV29-1
J: TRBJ1-1
D: TRBD1
DNA: TGCAGCGTTGACAGCGGGACAGGGGTTATGGGCGCTTTCTTT
CDR3: CSVDSGTGVMGAFF

size: many
V: TRBV6-1
J: TRBJ1-1
D: TRBD1
DNA: TGTGCCAGCAGTGCTACAGGGGGAGCTGAAGCTTTCTTT
CDR3: CASSATGGAEAFF

size: -
V: TRBV4-3
J: TRBJ2-1
D: -
DNA: TGCGCCAGCAGCCAAGAACCGGCAGGGGAACACCATGAGCAGTTCTTC
CDR3: CASSQEPAGEHHEQFF

size: -
V: TRBV7-9
J: TRBJ1-3
D: -
DNA: TGTGCCAGCAGCCGGGGAACCATATATTTT
CDR3: CASSRGTIYF

size: few
V: TRBV6-6
J: TRBJ2-5
D: TRBD2
DNA: TGTGCCAGCAGAGCGGGGGGGTACCTCCAAGAGACCCAGTACTTC
CDR3: CASRAGGYLQETQYF

size: -
V: TRBV4-1
J: TRBJ1-5
D: -
DNA: TGCGCCAGCAGCCAAGGGTTCAACAATCAGCCCCAGCATTTT
CDR3: CASSQGFNNQPQHF

size: few
V: TRBV14
J: TRBJ1-3
D: -
DNA: TGTGCCAGCAGCCAAGGGGTCCTCTCTGGAAACACCATATATTTT
CDR3: CASSQGVLSGNTIYF

size: -
V: TRBV29-1
J: TRBJ2-7
D: -
DNA: TGCAGCGTTGAAGACAACTACGAGCAGTACTTC
CDR3: CSVEDNYEQYF

size: -
V: TRBV6-2/TRBV6-3
J: TRBJ1-1
D: -
DNA: TGTGCCAGCGGTGAAAGGCGAGCTTTCTTT
CDR3: CASGERRAFF

size: -
V: TRBV6-1
J: TRBJ2-1
D: -
DNA: TGTGCCAGCAGTGAAGCCAGCGGTCCCTACAATGAGCAGTTCTTC
CDR3: CASSEASGPYNEQFF

size: -
V: TRBV12-5
J: TRBJ1-2
D: -
DNA: TGTGCTAGTGGTTTGGACTTAGAGGCCTATGGCTACACCTTC
CDR3: CASGLDLEAYGYTF

size: -
V: TRBV6-1
J: TRBJ2-3
D: TRBD1
DNA: TGTGTCAGCAGTGAGTGGGACAGGACTAGCACAGATACGCAGTATTTT
CDR3: CVSSEWDRTSTDTQYF

size: few
V: TRBV7-9
J: TRBJ2-3
D: TRBD1
DNA: TGTGCCAGCAGCTCTGTAGGGACAGTGAGCACAGATACGCAGTATTTT
CDR3: CASSSVGTVSTDTQYF

size: -
V: TRBV27
J: TRBJ1-2
D: TRBD1
DNA: TGTGCCAGCAGTTTATCCTGGACAGGAGCTAACTATGGCTACACCTTC
CDR3: CASSLSWTGANYGYTF

size: -
V: TRBV6-5
J: TRBJ2-2
D: -
DNA: TGTGCCAGCAGTTACTTTACGCTAGGTATACAGAACACCGGGGAGCTGTTTTTT
CDR3: CASSYFTLGIQNTGELFF

size: -
V: TRBV11-2
J: TRBJ2-5
D: -
DNA: TGTGCCAGCAGCTTGATTGATTCGGGACAAGAGACCCAGTACTTC
CDR3: CASSLIDSGQETQYF

size: few
V: TRBV6-5
J: TRBJ1-3
D: -
DNA: TGTGCCAGCAGTTACTCAGCCGAGAACACCATATATTTT
CDR3: CASSYSAENTIYF

size: -
V: TRBV6-6
J: TRBJ2-1
D: TRBD2
DNA: TGTGCCAGCAGTTCCGACCTAGCGGGGGCCTACAATGAGCAGTTCTTC
CDR3: CASSSDLAGAYNEQFF

size: many
V: TRBV7-8
J: TRBJ1-5
D: -
DNA: TGTGCCAGCAGCTTAGCGGGTACAGGGCGACCCCAGCATTTT
CDR3: CASSLAGTGRPQHF

size: few
V: TRBV27
J: TRBJ2-2
D: TRBD1
DNA: TGTGCCAGCAGTAACCGCAGGGGGCCCGGGGAGCTGTTTTTT
CDR3: CASSNRRGPGELFF

size: -
V: TRBV19
J: TRBJ1-2
D: TRBD1
DNA: TGTGCCACCTGGGACAGGGTAAGAGATGGCTACACCTTC
CDR3: CATWDRVRDGYTF

size: -
V: TRBV5-4
J: TRBJ1-1
D: -
DNA: TGTGCCAGCAGCTTGGGGGCAGGACGTGAGACTGAAGCTTTCTTT
CDR3: CASSLGAGRETEAFF

size: -
V: TRBV3-1
J: TRBJ2-7
D: -
DNA: TGTGCCAGCAGCCCCGCGACCTTATACGAGCAGTACTTC
CDR3: CASSPATLYEQYF

size: many
V: TRBV7-9
J: TRBJ2-7
D: -
DNA: TGTGCCAGCAGCCTCCACCCGGCAGGGACCTACGAGCAGTACTTC
CDR3: CASSLHPAGTYEQYF

size: -
V: TRBV5-6
J: TRBJ2-3
D: TRBD2
DNA: TGTGCCAGCAGTAAGAGCGGGGGTAGCACAAATACGCAGTATTTT
CDR3: CASSKSGGSTNTQYF

size: -
V: TRBV10-2
J: TRBJ2-7
D: -
DNA: TGCGCCAGCAGTGAGTCACCTGGGTTGGCCTACGAGCAGTACTTC
CDR3: CASSESPGLAYEQYF

size: -
V: TRBV4-3
J: TRBJ2-1
D: -
DNA: TGCGCCAGCAGCCAAGGTGGGCCTAGCAGGAATTCCTACAATGAGCAGTTCTTC
CDR3: CASSQGGPSRNSYNEQFF

size: many
V: TRBV7-9
J: TRBJ1-4
D: -
DNA: TGTGCCAGCAGCTTATCGGGAGATGAAAAACTGTTTTTT
CDR3: CASSLSGDEKLFF

size: many
V: TRBV12-3/TRBV12-4
J: TRBJ1-2
D: -
DNA: TGTGCCAGCAGTCAGGGGAGGAACAATAACTATGGCTACACCTTC
CDR3: CASSQGRNNNYGYTF

size: -
V: TRBV27
J: TRBJ2-3
D: -
DNA: TGTGCCAGCAGCCCCTCAGGGGGGGAGTTCACAGATACGCAGTATTTT
CDR3: CASSPSGGEFTDTQYF

size: few
V: TRBV7-9
J: TRBJ1-2
D: -
DNA: TGTGCCAGCAGCTTGGGTATGGAGGCGACTAACTATGGCTACACCTTC
CDR3: CASSLGMEATNYGYTF

size: -
V: TRBV24-1
J: TRBJ2-1
D: TRBD2
DNA: TGTGCCACCCGACTAGCGGGGGGTTCTGAGCAGTTCTTC
CDR3: CATRLAGGSEQFF

size: few
V: TRBV19
J: TRBJ1-1
D: TRBD1
DNA: TGTGCCAGTAGTACGGCAAGGGGGCTGAAGAACACTGAAGCTTTCTTT
CDR3: CASSTARGLKNTEAFF

size: few
V: TRBV4-1
J: TRBJ1-5
D: TRBD1
DNA: TGCGCCAGCAGCCAGCACGAGACAGGGGGAGGTCAGCCCCAGCATTTT
CDR3: CASSQHETGGGQPQHF

size: few
V: TRBV27
J: TRBJ1-1
D: TRBD1
DNA: TGTGCCAGCAGTAACGGCAGGGGGAGTGATGAAGCTTTCTTT
CDR3: CASSNGRGSDEAFF

size: many
V: TRBV7-9
J: TRBJ1-5
D: TRBD1
DNA: TGTGCCAGCAGCCGGACAGGGTTCGGCCAGCCCCAGCATTTT
CDR3: CASSRTGFGQPQHF

size: -
V: TRBV7-9
J: TRBJ1-6
D: TRBD1
DNA: TGTGCCAGCAGCTTTGTTTATGGGACAGGGTATTCACCCCTCCACTTT
CDR3: CASSFVYGTGYSPLHF

size: -
V: TRBV4-3
J: TRBJ2-1
D: -
DNA: TGCGCCAGCAGCCAAGATCGGGCAGGGGCCTCGGCAAATGAGCAGTTCTTC
CDR3: CASSQDRAGASANEQFF